These 5 T cell receptor beta chains came from one sample sequenced in a study of control samples from healthy donors and cancer patients. Generated by immunoSEQ multiplex PCR, the TCRdb table keeps only in-frame clones and is missing some. This table holds 65,000 to 100,000 clones, roughly 86% found once. The material sequenced was blood. These receptors were obtained from a man in his fifties in good health.

This rearrangement joins TRBV3-1 (or the pseudogene TRBV3-2) to TRBJ2-1, with TRBD1 identical over 10 bases. This CDR3 contains 16 residues. Per germline, CDR1 LGHDT and CDR2 YNNKEL (reference sequence). V shed 2 bases, J shed 6 bases, and the junction held 7 bases outside the gene matches. The CDR3 DNA sequence: TGTGCCAGCAGCCAACATCAGCGGACAGGGGGCAATGAGCAGTTCTTC. It specifies CASSQHQRTGGNEQFF.

The gene calls are TRBV6-5 and TRBJ2-2; D is ambiguous. From germline, CDR1 is MNHEY and CDR2 SVGAGI. Trimming removed 0 bases from V and 5 bases from J, with 4 bases in between. This CDR3 region has 13 residues. The CDR3 DNA is TGTGCCAGCAGTTACTCAGGGACCGGGGAGCTGTTTTTT. Protein sequence: CASSYSGTGELFF.

CDR3 DNA sequence: TGTGCCAGTCAACTGGGGATAACAGATACGCAGTATTTT. It encodes CASQLGITDTQYF. The chain couples TRBV19 to TRBJ2-3, with D uncertain. Germline V gene sequence: CDR1 LNHDA, CDR2 SQIVND (reference sequence). This CDR3 contains 13 residues. Trimming took 8 bases from V and 3 from J, leaving 12 bases between them. The variable domain in full, completed from reference TRBV19 and TRBJ2-3, reads DGGITQSPKYLFRKEGQNVTLSCEQNLNHDAMYWYRQDPGQGLRLIYYSQIVNDFQKGDIAEGYSVSREKKESFPLTVTSAQKNPTAFYLCASQLGITDTQYFGPGTRLTVL.

In its sample, this clone was seen once. V and J are TRBV7-9 and TRBJ2-7; tentatively, D is TRBD2 (5 bases). Trimming stripped 5 bases from V and 0 bases from J, with 14 bases between. CDR1 is SEHNR, CDR2 FQNEAQ, per germline (reference sequence). This CDR3 is built from 15 residues. The CDR3 DNA reads TGTGCCAGCAGCCCCGGGGTTCCGAGCTCCTACGAGCAGTACTTC. It translates to CASSPGVPSSYEQYF.

The CDR3 region is CATSDSGQGAGETQYF. DNA for the CDR3: TGTGCCACCAGTGATTCCGGACAGGGGGCTGGGGAGACCCAGTACTTC. This chain uses TRBV24-1 with TRBJ2-5; 11 nucleotides match TRBD1. CDR1 is KGHDR, CDR2 SFDVKD, per germline. With V trimmed by 2 bases and J by 5 bases, 6 bases remained unmatched. The CDR3 runs 16 residues.